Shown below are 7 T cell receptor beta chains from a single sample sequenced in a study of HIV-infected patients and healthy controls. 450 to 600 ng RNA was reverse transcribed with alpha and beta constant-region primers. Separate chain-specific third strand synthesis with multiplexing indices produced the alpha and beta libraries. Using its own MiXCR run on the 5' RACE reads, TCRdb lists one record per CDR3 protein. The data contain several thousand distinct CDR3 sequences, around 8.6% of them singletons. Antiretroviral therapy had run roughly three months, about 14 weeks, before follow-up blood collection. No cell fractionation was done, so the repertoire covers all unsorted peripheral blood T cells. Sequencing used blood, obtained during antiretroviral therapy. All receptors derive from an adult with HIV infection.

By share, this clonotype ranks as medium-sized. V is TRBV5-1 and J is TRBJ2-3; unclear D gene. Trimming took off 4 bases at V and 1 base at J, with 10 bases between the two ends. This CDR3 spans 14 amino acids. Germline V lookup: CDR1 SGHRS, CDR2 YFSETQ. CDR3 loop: CASSQDGRTDTQYF. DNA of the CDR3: TGCGCCAGCAGCCAAGATGGACGCACAGATACGCAGTATTTT.

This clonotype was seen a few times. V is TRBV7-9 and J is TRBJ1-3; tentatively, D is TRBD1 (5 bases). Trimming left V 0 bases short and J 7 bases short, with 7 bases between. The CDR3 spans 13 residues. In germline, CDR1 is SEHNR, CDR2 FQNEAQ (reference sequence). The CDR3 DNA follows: TGTGCCAGCAGCTTAGCAGGGACCAACACCATATATTTT. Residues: CASSLAGTNTIYF.

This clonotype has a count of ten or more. CDR3 amino acids: CATGPGHGYEQYF. CDR3 bases: TGTGCCACCGGACCGGGACACGGCTACGAGCAGTACTTC. This chain uses TRBV24-1 with TRBJ2-7; TRBD1 might be the D (6 bases). V lost 9 bases, J lost 3 bases, and 14 bases lay in between. The CDR3 covers 13 residues. CDR1 is KGHDR and CDR2 is SFDVKD in the germline V gene.

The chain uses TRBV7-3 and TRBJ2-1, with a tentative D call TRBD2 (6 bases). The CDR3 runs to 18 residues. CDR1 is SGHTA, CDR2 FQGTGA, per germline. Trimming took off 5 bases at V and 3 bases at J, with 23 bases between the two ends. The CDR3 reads CASSPNGQTRLSYNEQFF. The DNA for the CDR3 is TGTGCCAGCAGCCCTAATGGGCAGACTAGGCTAAGCTACAATGAGCAGTTCTTC.

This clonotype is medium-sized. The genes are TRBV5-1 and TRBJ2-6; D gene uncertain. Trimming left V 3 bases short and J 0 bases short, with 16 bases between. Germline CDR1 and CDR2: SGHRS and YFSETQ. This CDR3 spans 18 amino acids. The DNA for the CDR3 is TGCGCCAGCAGCTCCAAGGCCGTATATAGCTCTGGGGCCAACGTCCTGACTTTC. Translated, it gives CASSSKAVYSSGANVLTF.

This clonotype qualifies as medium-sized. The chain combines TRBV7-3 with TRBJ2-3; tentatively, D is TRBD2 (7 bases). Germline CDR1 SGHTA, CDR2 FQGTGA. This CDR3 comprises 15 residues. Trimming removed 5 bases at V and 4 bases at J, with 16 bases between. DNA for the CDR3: TGTGCCAGCAGCCTGTGGGGGGGCGAGGCAGATACGCAGTATTTT. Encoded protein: CASSLWGGEADTQYF.

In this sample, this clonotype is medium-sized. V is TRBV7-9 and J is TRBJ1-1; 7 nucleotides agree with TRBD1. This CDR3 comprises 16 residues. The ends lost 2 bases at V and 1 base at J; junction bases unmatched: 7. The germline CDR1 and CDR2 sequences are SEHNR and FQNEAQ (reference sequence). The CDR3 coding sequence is TGTGCCAGCAGCTTAACAGGGGTTAGGGGGAACACTGAAGCTTTCTTT. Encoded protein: CASSLTGVRGNTEAFF.